This entry describes one T cell receptor beta chain. There is no known antigen for this receptor. No quality values exist for individual bases; no much larger clone is one base distant. Patients with autoimmune disease history or receiving systemic immunosuppression were excluded from the trial. Peripheral blood for TCR sequencing was collected from all dose cohorts at baseline, on cycle 4 day 1, and on cycle 7 day 1. The samples were drawn from a first-in-human, open-label, multicenter phase I dose-escalation trial of ivuxolimab. Adults with locally advanced or metastatic melanoma, renal cell carcinoma, hepatocellular carcinoma or head and neck squamous cell carcinoma were enrolled in the trial. Before TCR sequencing, CD4+ T cells and CD8+ T cells from peripheral blood were sorted into separate populations. These data originate in a study of OX40 agonist ivuxolimab in advanced cancers. Concerning the study at large: Ivuxolimab was an agonistic, fully human IgG2 monoclonal antibody directed against OX40 (CD134), a costimulatory receptor. Intravenous ivuxolimab was administered to patients every 2 weeks at six dose levels: 0.01, 0.1, 0.3, 1.5, 3 and 10 mg/kg. Of the approximately 54 dose-escalation patients, hepatocellular carcinoma was present in 19, melanoma in roughly 15, renal cell carcinoma in 9 and head and neck cancer in 9. A male proportion of about 79% and a mean age of approximately 55 years, ranging from roughly 23 to 90, were recorded for the dose-escalation cohort. Patients were allowed to have had prior anti-PD-1, anti-PD-L1 or anti-CTLA-4 therapy, and more than 30% of the dose-escalation patients had previously received checkpoint inhibitors. Partial responses were achieved by three dose-escalation patients, of whom one had hepatocellular carcinoma and two had cutaneous melanoma. The purpose of peripheral TCRbeta sequencing was to test whether ivuxolimab changed TCR sequence diversity and led to clonal T-cell expansion. The paper reports the monotherapy dose-escalation portion (N of about 51 patients) of the phase I ivuxolimab trial. The investigation overall reported the following: Low levels of normalized T-cell clonal expansion were also seen in some nonresponding patients. At doses from 0.1 to 3.0 mg/kg, clonal expansion was seen in both CD4+ and CD8+ blood T cells between baseline and week 6. In the 0.1-3.0 mg/kg groups, partial responders had among the lowest normalized peripheral clonal expansion, particularly in CD8+ T cells. The antigen specificity of the peripheral T cells that underwent clonal expansion was not determined. After ivuxolimab, CD8+ T cells had more expanded clones than CD4+ T cells on average.

To sequence the TCRbeta CDR3 region, genomic DNA was isolated from the sorted cells. The immunoSEQ Assay was used to sequence the TCRbeta CDR3 regions. The clones in this table, taken by TCRdb from immuneACCESS, are in-frame only. Not every clone is retained; where verified, under half of the shortfall comes from an unresolved V gene, and the cause of the rest is unknown. For this sample the table gives about 79,000 clones, of which about nine tenths were detected only once. Around 0.5% of the sample is taken by the ten largest. This sequence was found in an adult with an advanced solid tumor such as melanoma, head and neck, liver or kidney cancer. Material: CD4+ or CD8+ T cells sorted from blood, obtained in a trial of the OX40 agonist ivuxolimab.

The sequence in DNA is TGTGCCAGCAGCTCACTAGCGATCTACGGCTACGAGCAGTACTTC. The translation is CASSSLAIYGYEQYF. The V gene is TRBV11-2 and the J gene is TRBJ2-7, and TRBD2 matches 7 of the central bases. From the cysteine through the phenylalanine, the CDR3 covers 15 amino acids. The only DNA kept is the CDR3, 45 bases in frame from the first base. The germline V gene gives CDR1 as SGHAT and CDR2 as FQNNGV. Germline trimming amounts to 4 bases on V and 3 bases on J, with 9 as the count of junction bases outside the gene matches.